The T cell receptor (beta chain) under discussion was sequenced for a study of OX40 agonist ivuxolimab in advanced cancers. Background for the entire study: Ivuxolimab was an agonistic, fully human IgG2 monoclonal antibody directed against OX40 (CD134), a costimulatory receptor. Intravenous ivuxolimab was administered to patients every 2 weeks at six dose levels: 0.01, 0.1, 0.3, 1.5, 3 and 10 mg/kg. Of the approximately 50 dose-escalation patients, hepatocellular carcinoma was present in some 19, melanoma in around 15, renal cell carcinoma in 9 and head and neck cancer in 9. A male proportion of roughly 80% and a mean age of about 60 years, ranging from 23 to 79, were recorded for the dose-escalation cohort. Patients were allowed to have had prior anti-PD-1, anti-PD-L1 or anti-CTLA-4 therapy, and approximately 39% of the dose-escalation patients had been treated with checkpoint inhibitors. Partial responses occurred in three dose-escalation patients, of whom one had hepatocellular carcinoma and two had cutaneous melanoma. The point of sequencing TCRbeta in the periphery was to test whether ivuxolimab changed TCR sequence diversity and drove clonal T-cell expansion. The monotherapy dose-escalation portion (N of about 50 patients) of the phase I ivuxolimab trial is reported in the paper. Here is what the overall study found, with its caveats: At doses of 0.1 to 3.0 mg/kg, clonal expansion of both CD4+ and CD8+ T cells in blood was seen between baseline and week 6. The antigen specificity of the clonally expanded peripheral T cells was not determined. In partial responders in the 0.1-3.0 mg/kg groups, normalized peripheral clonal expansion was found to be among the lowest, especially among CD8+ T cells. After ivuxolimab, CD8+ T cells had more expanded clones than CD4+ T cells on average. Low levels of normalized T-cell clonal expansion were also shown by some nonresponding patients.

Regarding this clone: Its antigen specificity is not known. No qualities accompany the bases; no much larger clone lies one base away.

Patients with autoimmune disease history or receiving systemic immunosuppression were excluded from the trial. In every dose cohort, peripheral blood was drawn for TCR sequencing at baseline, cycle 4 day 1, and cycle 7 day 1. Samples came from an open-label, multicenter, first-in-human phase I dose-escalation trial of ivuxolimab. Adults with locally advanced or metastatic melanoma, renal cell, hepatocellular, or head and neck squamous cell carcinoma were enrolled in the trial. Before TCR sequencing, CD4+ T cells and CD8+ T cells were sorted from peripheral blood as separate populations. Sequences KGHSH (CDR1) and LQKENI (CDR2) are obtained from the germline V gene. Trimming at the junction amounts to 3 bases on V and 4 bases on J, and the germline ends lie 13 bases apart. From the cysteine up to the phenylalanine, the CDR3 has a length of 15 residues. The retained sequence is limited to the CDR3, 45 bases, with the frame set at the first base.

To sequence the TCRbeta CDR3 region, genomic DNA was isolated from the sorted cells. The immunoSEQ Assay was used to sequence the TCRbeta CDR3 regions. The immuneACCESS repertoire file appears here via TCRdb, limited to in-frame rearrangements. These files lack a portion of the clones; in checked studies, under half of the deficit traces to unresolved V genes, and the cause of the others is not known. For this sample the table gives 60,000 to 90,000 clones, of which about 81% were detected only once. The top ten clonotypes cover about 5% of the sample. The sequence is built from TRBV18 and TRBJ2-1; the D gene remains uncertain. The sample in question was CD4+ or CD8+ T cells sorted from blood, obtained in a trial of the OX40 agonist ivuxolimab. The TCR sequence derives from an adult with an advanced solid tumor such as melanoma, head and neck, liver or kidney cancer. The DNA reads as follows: TGTGCCAGCTCACCGTCTAAGGAGTTTTACAATGAGCAGTTCTTC. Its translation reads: CASSPSKEFYNEQFF.